The 31 T cell receptor beta chains in this list originate from one sample, sequenced in a study of post-analysis software for immune sequencing data. Broader study findings: Patients showed TRBV5-6, TRBV5-1 and TRBV20-1 among roughly five TRBV segments more frequent than in controls.

These receptors' antigens are unknown. Unique molecular identifiers tagged the TCR beta cDNA libraries. TCRdb reanalysed the PCR reads using MiXCR and keeps one entry per CDR3 protein. Among some 700,000 distinct CDR3 sequences, approximately 59% were seen once, and the ten largest hold 10% to 12%. The sample was blood. The receptors were gathered from a girl aged 2-15 years with multiple sclerosis.

The sample holds a few counts of this clonotype. The V gene is TRBV7-2, the J gene TRBJ2-4, with TRBD1 matching over 11 bases. The J call may be faulty, since TRBJ2-5 better matches the DNA end. Germline V gene data show CDR1 as SGHTA and CDR2 as FQGNSA. This CDR3 contains 13 residues. CDR3 sequence: CASRGQGEETQYF. CDR3 sequence (DNA): TGTGCCAGCAGGGGACAGGGGGAAGAGACCCAGTACTTC.

The V and J genes are TRBV4-1 and TRBJ2-4; 8 positions match TRBD1. The germline V gene has CDR1 MGHRA and CDR2 YSYEKL. V trimming: 2 bases; J trimming: 10 bases; junction bases outside the gene matches: 13. The length of the CDR3 is 16 residues. CDR3 coding DNA: TGCGCCAGCAGCCAATCGACAGGGGCCGGGGAAAGGATTCAGTACTTC. Amino acid sequence: CASSQSTGAGERIQYF.

The chain uses TRBV3-1 and TRBJ1-1; perhaps TRBD1 as D (6 bases). Germline assignment: CDR1 LGHDT and CDR2 YNNKEL (reference sequence). With 3 bases removed from V and 2 bases from J, the gap between germline ends came to 10 bases. The CDR3 contains 14 residues. The CDR3, as DNA: TGTGCCAGCAGCCACGACAGGATAAACACTGAAGCTTTCTTT. Protein: CASSHDRINTEAFF.

The chain employs TRBV20-1 and TRBJ2-5, with TRBD1 as a possible D gene (6 bases). The J call may be mistaken, given a closer DNA end match to TRBJ2-7. The CDR3 sequence is 15 residues long. CDR1 DFQATT and CDR2 SNEGSKA come from the germline V gene (reference sequence). CDR3 amino acids: CSAGLRSLLGGEQYF. Written as DNA, the CDR3 is TGCAGTGCCGGCCTAAGGTCCCTTCTAGGGGGCGAGCAGTACTTC.

This clonotype has a single count. Its ends do not fully match the called genes, so a read error is possible. The rearrangement links TRBV6-6 to TRBJ1-4, with D possibly being TRBD1 (6 bases). Germline CDR1 reads MNHNY; CDR2 reads SVGAGI (reference sequence). The CDR3 length is 14 residues. The CDR3 DNA reads TGTGCCAGCAGTGAGCAGGGGACTAATGAAAAACGGTTTTTT. It yields the protein CASSEQGTNEKRFF.

This rearrangement joins TRBV9 to TRBJ1-6, with D possibly TRBD1 on 5 matching bases. This CDR3 comprises 16 residues. Germline values: CDR1 SGDLS, CDR2 YYNGEE. Trimming stripped 0 bases from V and 9 bases from J, with 16 bases between. CDR3 in DNA: TGTGCCAGCAGCGTAGGGCCTGGGCAGGGTCTTTCACCCCTCCACTTT. It encodes CASSVGPGQGLSPLHF.

This clonotype has only a few counts. V and J are TRBV24-1 and TRBJ2-1; D call uncertain. Between the trimmed V and J ends, which lost 4 bases and 7 bases, there was a span of 10 bases. Germline CDR1 KGHDR, CDR2 SFDVKD. This CDR3 is 13 amino acids long. CDR3 sequence: CATSDPPRNEQFF. As DNA, the CDR3 is TGTGCCACCAGTGACCCACCTAGAAATGAGCAGTTCTTC.

This clonotype has at least ten counts. The chain couples TRBV12-3 or TRBV12-4 to TRBJ2-1; TRBD2 aligns across 9 bases. The CDR3 runs 15 residues. The J segment lost 4 bases and the V segment lost 6 bases, leaving 7 bases of the junction unmatched. CDR3 residues: CASSPRTSAYNEQFF. In DNA, the CDR3 is TGTGCCAGCAGCCCTAGGACTAGCGCTTACAATGAGCAGTTCTTC.

The V gene is TRBV15, the J gene TRBJ2-5; maybe TRBD2 (5 bases). The J call may not be correct, given that the DNA end is closer to TRBJ2-7. Per the germline V gene, CDR1 is LNHNV and CDR2 is YYDKDF (reference sequence). The CDR3 has 14 amino acids. In nucleotides, the CDR3 is TGTGCCACCAGCATTCGTGACAAGGGAGACGAGCAGTACTTC. Protein sequence: CATSIRDKGDEQYF.

This rearrangement joins TRBV10-2 to TRBJ1-5, with D maybe TRBD1 (5 bases). V shed 10 bases and J shed 4 bases, with 23 bases lying between them. The CDR3 has 16 amino acids. The germline CDR1 and CDR2 sequences are WSHSY and SAAADI. In DNA, the CDR3 is TGCGCCACCTGGGGAGGGGCGAGGGTAAAGAATCAGCCCCAGCATTTT. Protein sequence: CATWGGARVKNQPQHF.

The chain uses TRBV6-6 and TRBJ2-7, with 9 positions matching TRBD1. Trimming removed 4 bases from V and 2 bases from J; junction bases left unmatched: 6. The germline CDR1 and CDR2 sequences are MNHNY and SVGAGI (reference sequence). This CDR3 is built from 15 residues. Here the CDR3 DNA reads TGTGCCAGCAGTTGGGAAGGACAGGGGACCTACGAGCAGTACTTC. Translated, it gives CASSWEGQGTYEQYF.

This clonotype was observed a handful of times. V is TRBV6-4 and J is TRBJ2-3; D is undetermined. CDR3 length equals 9 residues. CDR1 is MRHNA, CDR2 SNTAGT, per germline. The germline V and J ends were trimmed by 7 bases and 6 bases, with 2 bases remaining between them. The CDR3 DNA sequence: TGTGCCAGCATGGATACGCAGTATTTT. As protein: CASMDTQYF.

V is TRBV20-1 and J is TRBJ2-1, with D hard to call. The CDR3 length is 13 residues. V shed 6 bases and J shed 5 bases, with 14 bases lying between them. In germline, CDR1 is DFQATT, CDR2 SNEGSKA (reference sequence). In nucleotides, the CDR3 is TGCAGTGCCGTACATCCGGAAAACAATGAGCAGTTCTTC. This translates into CSAVHPENNEQFF.

The chain joins TRBV20-1 to TRBJ1-5; D is uncertain. V lost 3 bases and J 0 bases, leaving 9 bases between the germline ends. Germline CDR1 reads DFQATT; CDR2 reads SNEGSKA (reference sequence). The CDR3 sequence is 14 residues long. The CDR3 spells CSASIQPSNQPQHF. The DNA of the CDR3 is TGCAGTGCTAGCATACAGCCTAGCAATCAGCCCCAGCATTTT.

The chain couples TRBV7-9 to TRBJ1-1; weak D call: TRBD1 (5 bases). Germline-derived CDR1 and CDR2 are SEHNR and FQNEAQ (reference sequence). This CDR3 region has 15 residues. V was clipped by 2 bases and J by 3 bases, with 13 bases between them. In DNA, the CDR3 is TGTGCCAGCAGCTTACTTGACCTAGGGGACACTGAAGCTTTCTTT. Amino acid sequence: CASSLLDLGDTEAFF.

The chain joins TRBV29-1 to TRBJ2-5; no definite D call. The V end was cut by 4 bases, the J end by 4 bases, with 4 bases between. The CDR3 has 10 residues. CDR1 is SQVTM and CDR2 is ANQGSEA in the germline V gene. The CDR3 sequence: CSVGAETQYF. The CDR3 DNA reads TGCAGCGTTGGGGCAGAGACCCAGTACTTC.

This clonotype was counted a single time. This chain connects TRBV7-8 to TRBJ2-2; the D gene is possibly TRBD2 (6 bases). This CDR3 spans 15 amino acids. Germline-derived CDR1 and CDR2 are SGHVS and FQNEAQ. Trimming removed 3 bases at V and 0 bases at J, with 8 bases between. As DNA, the CDR3 is TGTGCCAGCAGCTTCGGGACTTCGAACACCGGGGAGCTGTTTTTT. Residues: CASSFGTSNTGELFF.

The V and J genes are TRBV7-9 and TRBJ1-2; a weak D match, TRBD1 (5 bases). Germline-derived CDR1 and CDR2 are SEHNR and FQNEAQ (reference sequence). V lost 6 bases and J 0 bases, leaving 11 bases between the germline ends. This CDR3 has 14 residues. The CDR3 region is CASRLQETNYGYTF. In nucleotides, the CDR3 is TGTGCCAGCAGATTACAGGAGACTAACTATGGCTACACCTTC.

The chain has TRBV4-3 and TRBJ2-1; 9 positions match TRBD2. The CDR3 covers 15 residues. Germline V gives CDR1 LGHNA, CDR2 YSLEER. J lost 7 bases, V lost 1 base, and 5 bases had no gene match. DNA for the CDR3: TGCGCCAGCAGCCAAGTAGGCGGGGGGGCTAATGAGCAGTTCTTC. It encodes CASSQVGGGANEQFF.

V gene TRBV20-1 combines with J gene TRBJ2-3; TRBD2 aligns across 16 bases. The ends lost 4 bases at V and 3 bases at J; junction bases unmatched: 4. Germline CDR1 reads DFQATT; CDR2 reads SNEGSKA (reference sequence). The CDR3 is 16 residues long. CDR3 in amino acids: CSATGTSGRGTDTQYF. The CDR3 DNA reads TGCAGTGCTACCGGGACTAGCGGGAGGGGAACAGATACGCAGTATTTT.

This clonotype was recorded a few times. The V call is TRBV9, the J call TRBJ2-7; D may be TRBD1 (6 bases). Germline V gene data show CDR1 as SGDLS and CDR2 as YYNGEE. The CDR3 covers 14 residues. Trimming shortened V by 0 bases and J by 0 bases, and 7 bases separated the two germline ends. For the CDR3, the DNA is TGTGCCAGCAGCGTAGAGGGGGTCTCCTACGAGCAGTACTTC. Translating gives CASSVEGVSYEQYF. Together with reference TRBV9 and TRBJ2-7, the CDR3 gives the full variable domain: DSGVTQTPKHLITATGQRVTLRCSPRSGDLSVYWYQQSLDQGLQFLIQYYNGEERAKGNILERFSAQQFPDLHSELNLSSLELGDSALYFCASSVEGVSYEQYFGPGTRLTVT.

V and J are TRBV7-8 and TRBJ1-6, with no clear D. The CDR3 sequence is 15 residues long. The V end was cut by 2 bases, the J end by 10 bases, with 15 bases between. Germline V gene data show CDR1 as SGHVS and CDR2 as FQNEAQ. The CDR3 DNA is TGTGCCAGCAGCTTAAGGGAGGGATCGAGCTCACCCCTCCACTTT. It encodes CASSLREGSSSPLHF. Complete variable domain (other parts from reference TRBV7-8 and TRBJ1-6): GAGVSQSPRYKVAKRGQDVALRCDPISGHVSLFWYQQALGQGPEFLTYFQNEAQLDKSGLPSDRFFAERPEGSVSTLKIQRTQQEDSAVYLCASSLREGSSSPLHFGNGTRLTVT.

The J gene is TRBJ2-5, the V gene TRBV29-1, with D tentatively TRBD2 (5 bases). The germline CDR1 and CDR2 sequences are SQVTM and ANQGSEA. The V and J ends lost 7 bases and 5 bases respectively, with 11 bases between them. CDR3 length: 11 residues. CDR3 amino acids: CSAVGEETQYF. CDR3 nucleotide sequence: TGCAGCGCGGTTGGGGAGGAGACCCAGTACTTC.

The table lists this clonotype with a few counts. V is TRBV19 and J is TRBJ1-6; D not certain. The V gene's germline CDR1 is LNHDA and CDR2 SQIVND (reference sequence). V dropped 3 bases and J dropped 9 bases, with 12 bases sitting between them. The CDR3 is 14 residues long. CDR3 nucleotide sequence: TGTGCCAGTAGTATGCCCGACCGATCTTCACCCCTCCACTTT. Translating gives CASSMPDRSSPLHF.

The V call is TRBV5-5, the J call TRBJ2-3; 8 nucleotides line up with TRBD1. V gave up 1 base and J gave up 3 bases; unmatched junction bases: 1. CDR1 SGHKS and CDR2 YYEKEE come from the germline V gene (reference sequence). The CDR3 runs to 14 residues. CDR3 DNA sequence: TGTGCCAGCAGCTTGAGGGACAGGACAGATACGCAGTATTTT. This translates into CASSLRDRTDTQYF.

This clonotype has more than one count but fewer than ten. The chain links TRBV7-8 to TRBJ1-1; tentative D call: TRBD1 (6 bases). The CDR3 runs to 14 residues. Trimming took off 4 bases at V and 5 bases at J, with 14 bases between the two ends. Looked up from germline, CDR1 is SGHVS and CDR2 is FQNEAQ. The CDR3, as DNA: TGTGCCAGCAGCTCGGAAGGGGGGAGGACTGAAGCTTTCTTT. As protein: CASSSEGGRTEAFF.

V gene TRBV4-1 combines with J gene TRBJ2-1; TRBD2 might be the D (6 bases). This CDR3 spans 16 amino acids. The V end was cut by 3 bases, the J end by 0 bases, with 12 bases between. Looked up from germline, CDR1 is MGHRA and CDR2 is YSYEKL. The CDR3 nucleotides are TGCGCCAGCAGCCAGACGGGGGAGAACTCCTACAATGAGCAGTTCTTC. It yields the protein CASSQTGENSYNEQFF.

The chain uses TRBV18 and TRBJ2-5, with 9 bases lining up with TRBD1. Germline loops: CDR1 KGHSH, CDR2 LQKENI. J lost 1 base, V lost 8 bases, and 5 bases had no gene match. The CDR3 length is 14 residues. CDR3 amino acids: CASPPQGAQETQYF. CDR3 nucleotides: TGTGCCAGCCCCCCACAGGGGGCCCAAGAGACCCAGTACTTC.

The chain employs TRBV7-3 and TRBJ2-3; TRBD1 matches at 8 bases. Looked up from germline, CDR1 is SGHTA and CDR2 is FQGTGA. V lost 0 bases, J lost 4 bases, and 12 bases stayed unmatched. The CDR3 extends over 18 amino acids. CDR3 region: CASSLTAGGSVGADTQYF. The CDR3, as DNA: TGTGCCAGCAGCTTAACGGCAGGGGGCTCTGTCGGCGCAGATACGCAGTATTTT.

This clonotype showed up just a few times. The chain combines TRBV27 with TRBJ1-2, with D possibly TRBD1 on 5 matching bases. CDR1 is MNHEY and CDR2 is SMNVEV in the germline V gene (reference sequence). The CDR3 spans 13 residues. Deletions cut 5 bases from V and 2 bases from J, with 9 bases between. The CDR3 nucleotides read TGTGCCAGCAGTAAGACAGAAAACTATGGCTACACCTTC. This translates into CASSKTENYGYTF.

CDR3 residues: CASSSGQETDTQYF. CDR3 DNA sequence: TGCGCCAGCAGCTCGGGACAGGAGACAGATACGCAGTATTTT. This chain joins TRBV5-1 and TRBJ2-3; 8 bases agree with TRBD1. Unmatched junction bases numbered 3, after V lost 3 bases and J lost 3 bases. Germline V gene lookup returns CDR1 SGHRS and CDR2 YFSETQ. There are 14 residues in the CDR3.